These T cell receptor beta chains were read from a single sample in a study of Graves' ophthalmopathy and Graves' hyperthyroidism. From the multiplex PCR reads, TCRdb called clonotypes with MiXCR, one entry per CDR3 protein. The table lists over 500,000 distinct CDR3 sequences, about a fifth of them singletons. The sample consisted of peripheral blood. The receptors come from a woman in her late teens or twenties with stable Graves' hyperthyroidism. Some clones in this sample may be carry-over from other donors' samples. CDR3s include the opening cysteine and the closing phenylalanine or tryptophan. The D gene is left open where the match is weak. Rows may omit the clone size; those that give it use once, few, many or a size class.

size: -
J: TRBJ2-7
D: -
V: TRBV7-2
CDR3: CASSLALRRSEQYF
DNA: TGTGCCAGCAGCTTAGCGCTTCGCAGAAGCGAGCAGTACTTC

size: few
J: TRBJ1-2
D: TRBD1
V: TRBV11-2
CDR3: CASSPRSGGTSNYGYTF
DNA: TGTGCCAGCAGCCCCCGGTCAGGGGGCACGAGCAACTATGGCTACACCTTC

size: few
J: TRBJ1-1
D: -
V: TRBV20-1
CDR3: CSASRGGKVAMNTEAFF
DNA: TGCAGTGCTTCCCGAGGGGGGAAAGTAGCAATGAACACTGAAGCTTTCTTT

size: -
J: TRBJ2-7
D: -
V: TRBV30
CDR3: CAWSGGYEEYF
DNA: TGTGCCTGGTCGGGGGGCTACGAGGAGTACTTC

size: few
J: TRBJ2-7
D: TRBD2
V: TRBV11-2
CDR3: CASSSPRGSGSEAYEQYF
DNA: TGTGCCAGCAGCTCGCCCCGGGGGAGCGGGAGCGAGGCCTACGAGCAGTACTTC

size: -
J: TRBJ1-2
D: -
V: TRBV12-3/TRBV12-4
CDR3: CASSLEGQKYYGYTF
DNA: TGTGCCAGCAGTTTAGAGGGACAAAAATACTATGGCTACACCTTC

size: -
J: TRBJ2-5
D: -
V: TRBV7-8
CDR3: CASSPYGRDTKTQYF
DNA: TGTGCCAGCAGCCCCTATGGCCGGGACACGAAGACCCAGTACTTC

size: few
J: TRBJ1-6
D: TRBD1
V: TRBV27
CDR3: CASSLGQGADSPLHF
DNA: TGTGCCAGCAGTTTAGGACAGGGGGCAGACTCACCCCTCCACTTT

size: many
J: TRBJ2-7
D: -
V: TRBV6-5
CDR3: CASRPGQLYEQYF
DNA: TGTGCCAGCAGGCCGGGACAACTATACGAGCAGTACTTC

size: once
J: TRBJ2-2
D: -
V: TRBV6-1
CDR3: CASRFRVQSTGELFF
DNA: TGTGCCAGCAGATTCCGGGTCCAGAGCACCGGGGAGCTGTTTTTT

size: many
J: TRBJ1-5
D: -
V: TRBV28
CDR3: CASSPRRGASNQPQHF
DNA: TGTGCCAGCAGTCCCCGTAGGGGGGCTAGCAATCAGCCCCAGCATTTT

size: many
J: TRBJ2-7
D: TRBD1
V: TRBV7-3
CDR3: CASSLMTGPTYEQYF
DNA: TGTGCCAGCAGCTTAATGACAGGGCCAACCTACGAGCAGTACTTC

size: few
J: TRBJ1-2
D: -
V: TRBV18
CDR3: CASSPEGHGYGYTF
DNA: TGTGCCAGCTCACCGGAGGGCCACGGCTATGGCTACACCTTC

size: once
J: TRBJ2-7
D: -
V: TRBV6-1
CDR3: CASRPGQSSYEQYF
DNA: TGTGCCAGCAGACCCGGGCAGAGCTCCTACGAGCAGTACTTC

size: many
J: TRBJ1-1
D: -
V: TRBV25-1
CDR3: CASSAKSKGPSTNTEAFF
DNA: TGTGCCAGCAGTGCTAAAAGCAAGGGACCTTCGACGAACACTGAAGCTTTCTTT

size: many
J: TRBJ1-2
D: -
V: TRBV4-2
CDR3: CASSQDGTQVDYGYTF
DNA: TGTGCCAGCAGCCAAGATGGAACGCAGGTAGACTATGGCTACACCTTC

size: many
J: TRBJ2-5
D: TRBD2
V: TRBV12-3/TRBV12-4
CDR3: CASSLGGNQETQYF
DNA: TGTGCCAGCAGTTTGGGGGGGAACCAAGAGACCCAGTACTTC

size: many
J: TRBJ2-5
D: -
V: TRBV20-1
CDR3: CSAASQGNQETQYF
DNA: TGCAGTGCTGCGTCCCAGGGAAACCAAGAGACCCAGTACTTC

size: few
J: TRBJ2-7
D: TRBD1
V: TRBV9
CDR3: CASSVEKTVGDRAKSSYEQYF
DNA: TGTGCCAGCAGCGTAGAAAAGACGGTAGGGGACAGGGCAAAGAGCTCCTACGAGCAGTACTTC

size: many
J: TRBJ1-2
D: -
V: TRBV27
CDR3: CASSLSVRRPGGYTF
DNA: TGTGCCAGCAGTTTATCGGTGCGCCGCCCGGGTGGCTACACCTTC

size: many
J: TRBJ1-3
D: -
V: TRBV29-1
CDR3: CSQQRGSSGNTIYF
DNA: TGCAGCCAACAACGTGGTAGCTCTGGAAACACCATATATTTT

size: many
J: TRBJ1-1
D: TRBD1
V: TRBV29-1
CDR3: CSVEDRGQGNTEAFF
DNA: TGCAGCGTTGAAGATCGGGGACAGGGGAACACTGAAGCTTTCTTT

size: -
J: TRBJ2-7
D: -
V: TRBV12-3/TRBV12-4
CDR3: CASSNSPSYEQYF
DNA: TGTGCCAGCAGCAACAGCCCGTCCTACGAGCAGTACTTC

size: many
J: TRBJ1-5
D: -
V: TRBV6-2/TRBV6-3
CDR3: CASTRQHSNQPQHF
DNA: TGTGCCAGCACAAGACAGCATAGCAATCAGCCCCAGCATTTT

size: many
J: TRBJ2-3
D: -
V: TRBV10-3
CDR3: CATKTGKGGTDTQYF
DNA: TGTGCCACAAAAACAGGGAAGGGAGGCACAGATACGCAGTATTTT

size: -
J: TRBJ2-7
D: -
V: TRBV7-9
CDR3: CASSLETSSYEQYF
DNA: TGTGCCAGCAGCTTAGAAACGAGCTCCTACGAGCAGTACTTC

size: -
J: TRBJ1-2
D: -
V: TRBV12-3/TRBV12-4
CDR3: CASTKGVPSEGYTF
DNA: TGTGCCAGCACGAAGGGGGTCCCTTCGGAGGGCTACACCTTC

size: many
J: TRBJ1-1
D: TRBD1
V: TRBV19
CDR3: CASSATGAGTEAFF
DNA: TGTGCCAGTAGTGCCACAGGGGCTGGCACTGAAGCTTTCTTT

size: -
J: TRBJ2-7
D: -
V: TRBV27
CDR3: CTSSFLDRIYEQYF
DNA: TGTACCAGCAGTTTCCTCGACAGGATCTACGAGCAGTACTTC

size: many
J: TRBJ1-2
D: -
V: TRBV6-5
CDR3: CASTPRRLYGYTF
DNA: TGTGCCAGCACCCCGCGGCGACTATATGGCTACACCTTC

size: once
J: TRBJ2-5
D: -
V: TRBV13
CDR3: CASSLSLGQETQYF
DNA: TGTGCCAGCAGCCTCTCACTAGGACAAGAGACCCAGTACTTC

size: -
J: TRBJ1-1
D: -
V: TRBV30
CDR3: CAWSATGEAFF
DNA: TGTGCCTGGAGCGCTACAGGGGAAGCTTTCTTT

size: few
J: TRBJ2-4
D: TRBD1
V: TRBV7-9
CDR3: CASNLDRASGKNIQYF
DNA: TGTGCCAGCAACCTGGACAGGGCCTCGGGCAAAAACATTCAGTACTTC

size: -
J: TRBJ1-2
D: TRBD1
V: TRBV11-1
CDR3: CASSQKYRDRKYGYTF
DNA: TGTGCCAGCAGTCAGAAGTACCGGGACAGGAAGTATGGCTACACCTTC

size: many
J: TRBJ1-5
D: TRBD1
V: TRBV2
CDR3: CASSAGTGGLSNQPQHF
DNA: TGTGCCAGCAGTGCAGGGACAGGGGGCTTGAGCAATCAGCCCCAGCATTTT

size: -
J: TRBJ2-2
D: -
V: TRBV27
CDR3: CASSLGGLGGELFF
DNA: TGTGCCAGCAGCCTTGGAGGATTGGGCGGGGAGCTGTTTTTT

size: many
J: TRBJ1-1
D: -
V: TRBV12-3/TRBV12-4
CDR3: CASSLGWQLNTEAFF
DNA: TGTGCCAGCAGTTTAGGTTGGCAGTTAAACACTGAAGCTTTCTTT

size: -
J: TRBJ2-7
D: -
V: TRBV7-2
CDR3: CASSPRRRREQYF
DNA: TGTGCCAGCAGCCCCCGTCGCCGTCGGGAGCAGTACTTC

size: many
J: TRBJ1-2
D: TRBD1
V: TRBV19
CDR3: CASRPVTGGAGIFGYTF
DNA: TGTGCCAGTAGACCCGTGACAGGGGGCGCAGGGATATTCGGCTACACCTTC

size: few
J: TRBJ1-5
D: -
V: TRBV6-1
CDR3: CASLPRGNQPQHF
DNA: TGTGCCAGCCTCCCCCGGGGCAATCAGCCCCAGCATTTT

size: many
J: TRBJ1-1
D: TRBD1
V: TRBV15
CDR3: CATGTGGGEAFF
DNA: TGTGCCACCGGAACAGGGGGCGGTGAAGCTTTCTTT

size: -
J: TRBJ2-7
D: -
V: TRBV24-1
CDR3: CATSVKGRGEYEQYF
DNA: TGTGCCACCAGTGTGAAGGGGCGAGGGGAATACGAGCAGTACTTC

size: many
J: TRBJ1-5
D: -
V: TRBV12-3/TRBV12-4
CDR3: CASSPGTDSNQPQHF
DNA: TGTGCCAGCAGCCCCGGGACGGATAGCAATCAGCCCCAGCATTTT

size: many
J: TRBJ2-7
D: TRBD2
V: TRBV12-3/TRBV12-4
CDR3: CASSPGLAVLYEQYF
DNA: TGTGCCAGCAGTCCCGGACTAGCGGTACTGTACGAGCAGTACTTC

size: -
J: TRBJ1-5
D: TRBD1
V: TRBV6-1
CDR3: CATYRQGDQPQHF
DNA: TGTGCCACCTACCGACAGGGGGATCAGCCCCAGCATTTT

size: many
J: TRBJ1-2
D: -
V: TRBV9
CDR3: CASSLNQDYGYTF
DNA: TGTGCCAGCAGCCTCAACCAGGACTATGGCTACACCTTC

size: -
J: TRBJ1-5
D: TRBD1
V: TRBV15
CDR3: CATSRARTGVQPQHF
DNA: TGTGCCACCAGCAGAGCAAGGACAGGGGTTCAGCCCCAGCATTTT

size: few
J: TRBJ2-7
D: TRBD1
V: TRBV27
CDR3: CASSRGQYEQYF
DNA: TGTGCCAGCAGTAGGGGACAGTACGAGCAGTACTTC

size: -
J: TRBJ1-6
D: -
V: TRBV28
CDR3: CATLTGTILPWGSPLHF
DNA: TGTGCCACCCTCACAGGGACAATCTTACCTTGGGGTTCACCCCTCCACTTT

size: few
J: TRBJ2-5
D: TRBD2
V: TRBV9
CDR3: CASSVEVSGGLETQYF
DNA: TGTGCCAGCAGCGTAGAAGTTAGCGGGGGCTTAGAGACCCAGTACTTC

size: -
J: TRBJ2-5
D: -
V: TRBV7-3
CDR3: CATSASPQETQYF
DNA: TGTGCCACCTCGGCTAGCCCCCAAGAGACCCAGTACTTC

size: -
J: TRBJ1-1
D: TRBD1
V: TRBV6-1
CDR3: CASRLRQGAGTEAFF
DNA: TGTGCCAGCAGACTCCGACAGGGGGCGGGTACTGAAGCTTTCTTT